This T cell receptor beta chain came from a study of cytomegalovirus exposure and HLA in healthy donors. Notes on the study in general: Among donors in an Asian-associated ancestry cluster, a later analysis reportedly found fewer N-insertions than the roughly 700-donor mean.

For this clone: Its antigen is as yet unknown.

The PCR had 60 Vbeta and 13 Jbeta primers. Assay used: immunoSEQ multiplex PCR; TCRdb lists only in-frame clones, some missing. The data hold fewer than 90,000 clones, with about 80% observed a single time. The sample comprised PBMCs. The source is a male donor in good health and CMV-seronegative.

DNA of the CDR3: TGTGCCAGCAGTGCGTATTCCTACGAGCAGTACTTC. Protein product: CASSAYSYEQYF. The chain has TRBV6-6 and TRBJ2-7; D remains ambiguous. V was clipped by 5 bases and J by 1 base, with 6 bases between them. The CDR3 length is 12 residues. The germline gives CDR1 MNHNY, CDR2 SVGAGI (reference sequence).